This TCR beta chain was identified in a study of T cells in Graves' hyperthyroidism and ophthalmopathy. CDR1 and CDR2 from the germline V gene are KGHSH and LQKENI. This CDR3 has 12 amino acids. V dropped 3 bases and J dropped 5 bases, with 6 bases sitting between them. Study findings and constraints: The majority of expanded thyroid clonotypes above 0.001 also appeared in blood. The model predicted ophthalmopathy a median around 6 months before onset.

The table lists this clonotype with many counts. Its cognate antigen is unknown. In the ophthalmopathy cohort, Clinical Activity Score was at least 3, NOSPECS grade at least 4, and duration under 3 months. Each diagnosis drew on symptoms, thyroxine, TRAb, thyroid ultrasound and orbital computed tomography findings. Amplification targeted TCR beta CDR3 regions from RNA transcripts. During a first-round RT-PCR of the TCR CDR3, the HTBI primer set was used. TCRdb analysed the multiplex PCR reads with MiXCR anew, one entry per CDR3 protein. Of 500,000 to 600,000 distinct CDR3 sequences in the sample, about 20% were seen once.

The TCR comes from a man aged 35-49 years with Graves' ophthalmopathy. The chain uses TRBV18 and TRBJ2-3; D is uncertain. The sequenced sample was blood. The CDR3 coding sequence is TGTGCCAGCTCACCCATTCAAGATACGCAGTATTTT. It yields the protein CASSPIQDTQYF. The full variable domain, with the rest looked up from reference TRBV18 and TRBJ2-3, is NAGVMQNPRHLVRRRGQEARLRCSPMKGHSHVYWYRQLPEEGLKFMVYLQKENIIDESGMPKERFSAEFPKEGPSILRIQQVVRGDSAAYFCASSPIQDTQYFGPGTRLTVL.